The 18 T cell receptor beta chains presented below share a single source sample, sequenced in a study of CD8 T cells in ankylosing spondylitis. Findings and caveats of the study: The study identified a TCR beta motif of fewer than 10 highly homologous variants that appeared characteristic of ankylosing spondylitis blood.

One entry per CDR3 protein, called by TCRdb with MiXCR from the 5' RACE reads. The table records fewer than 750,000 distinct CDR3 sequences, 15% to 20% of them present only once. These receptors' antigens are unknown. Sequenced: blood, either unsorted or a sorted T cell fraction (not recorded which). These TCRs come from a male donor with ankylosing spondylitis.

The CDR3 loop is CASSPKGDQPQHF. The CDR3 DNA is TGTGCCAGCTCACCAAAAGGGGATCAGCCCCAGCATTTT. The chain joins TRBV18 to TRBJ1-5, with a possible D match to TRBD1 (5 bases). The CDR3 extends over 13 amino acids. V was pared by 2 bases and J by 5 bases, with 7 bases between. Germline V gives CDR1 KGHSH, CDR2 LQKENI.

A few counts support this clonotype. The rearrangement links TRBV11-2 to TRBJ2-5; no clear D gene. The V gene's germline CDR1 is SGHAT and CDR2 FQNNGV. This CDR3 has 14 amino acids. The V end was cut by 2 bases, the J end by 2 bases, with 9 bases between. The CDR3 coding sequence is TGTGCCAGCAGCTTATCATCCAGACAAGAGACCCAGTACTTC. Amino acids: CASSLSSRQETQYF.

This rearrangement joins TRBV3-1 to TRBJ2-3; the D gene is possibly TRBD2 (6 bases). With 2 bases removed from V and 0 bases from J, the gap between germline ends came to 9 bases. Germline V gene data show CDR1 as LGHDT and CDR2 as YNNKEL (reference sequence). The CDR3 length is 15 residues. The CDR3 nucleotides read TGTGCCAGCAGCCAAACGGCGGGAAGCACAGATACGCAGTATTTT. It translates to CASSQTAGSTDTQYF.

This clonotype turned up a few times. The chain combines TRBV5-1 with TRBJ2-7; 8 nucleotides match TRBD1. Germline CDR1 is SGHRS and CDR2 is YFSETQ. The CDR3 is 14 amino acids. Trimming took 3 bases from V and 2 from J; bases not matched to a gene: 4. The CDR3 sequence is CASSSDRVPYEQYF. CDR3 DNA: TGCGCCAGCAGCTCGGACAGGGTCCCCTACGAGCAGTACTTC. Using reference TRBV5-1 and TRBJ2-7 for the parts outside the CDR3, the full variable domain is KAGVTQTPRYLIKTRGQQVTLSCSPISGHRSVSWYQQTPGQGLQFLFEYFSETQRNKGNFPGRFSGRQFSNSRSEMNVSTLELGDSALYLCASSSDRVPYEQYFGPGTRLTVT.

This sequence joins TRBV12-3 or TRBV12-4 and TRBJ2-4; possible D gene TRBD1, 5 bases. CDR3 size: 18 residues. The V end lost 4 bases, the J end lost 0 bases, and 19 bases lay between the germline ends. In nucleotides, the CDR3 is TGTGCCAGCAGTTCCCGACCCTCGACAGAACTAGCCAAAAACATTCAGTACTTC. It codes for CASSSRPSTELAKNIQYF.

This clonotype appeared once. This CDR3 is CASSLALAGGPGYNEQFF. CDR3 sequence (DNA): TGCGCCAGCAGCTTGGCACTAGCGGGAGGGCCGGGTTACAATGAGCAGTTCTTC. This chain connects TRBV5-1 to TRBJ2-1; 13 bases map to TRBD2. The V and J ends lost 0 bases and 4 bases, in that order; junction bases with no gene match: 7. Germline loops: CDR1 SGHRS, CDR2 YFSETQ. This CDR3 has 18 amino acids.

The chain uses TRBV6-1 and TRBJ2-3; weak D call: TRBD1 (5 bases). The V gene's germline CDR1 is MNHNS and CDR2 SASEGT. V lost 7 bases and J 4 bases, leaving 15 bases between the germline ends. This CDR3 has 14 residues. The CDR3 bases are TGTGCCAGCATCCAAAAGGGGTTCGCAGATACGCAGTATTTT. It translates to CASIQKGFADTQYF.

The chain uses TRBV4-1 and TRBJ2-3; D might be TRBD1 (6 bases). Trimming stripped 0 bases from V and 2 bases from J, with 15 bases between. This CDR3 has 17 amino acids. Germline V gives CDR1 MGHRA, CDR2 YSYEKL. The CDR3 region is CASSQEGGGQTTDTQYF. CDR3 coding DNA: TGCGCCAGCAGCCAAGAAGGTGGGGGCCAGACCACAGATACGCAGTATTTT.

The chain has TRBV7-2 and TRBJ2-7, with 12 bases identical to TRBD2. The ends lost 1 base at V and 2 bases at J; junction bases unmatched: 6. Per germline, CDR1 SGHTA and CDR2 FQGNSA. CDR3 length: 17 residues. Here the CDR3 reads CASSLGGTSGYTYEQYF. CDR3 DNA sequence: TGTGCCAGCAGCTTAGGGGGGACTAGCGGGTATACCTACGAGCAGTACTTC.

This clonotype was seen more than once but under ten times. The chain uses TRBV6-2 or TRBV6-3 and TRBJ2-1; D is unclear. Germline V gene lookup returns CDR1 MNHEY and CDR2 SVGEGT. Trimming took off 0 bases at V and 1 base at J, with 10 bases between the two ends. This CDR3 is built from 16 residues. The CDR3 nucleotides are TGTGCCAGCAGTTACTCGGAGCGCGATTCCTACAATGAGCAGTTCTTC. This gives the protein CASSYSERDSYNEQFF.

A few counts support this clonotype. The chain has TRBV12-3 or TRBV12-4 and TRBJ1-1; 11 bases line up with TRBD1. V trimming: 7 bases; J trimming: 3 bases; junction bases outside the gene matches: 19. This CDR3 comprises 19 residues. The CDR3 is CASNLGRGQGVGGHTEAFF. CDR3 bases: TGTGCCAGCAACCTCGGGCGGGGACAGGGGGTCGGAGGCCACACTGAAGCTTTCTTT.

J is TRBJ1-1 and V is TRBV20-1; D is unresolved. Germline loops: CDR1 DFQATT, CDR2 SNEGSKA (reference sequence). CDR3 length: 15 amino acids. The V and J ends lost 5 bases and 1 base respectively, with 17 bases between them. The CDR3 region has the DNA TGCAGTGCTCTCACTAGCGGGCCGGAGAACACTGAAGCTTTCTTT. Its translation is CSALTSGPENTEAFF.

This clonotype was detected many times. This sequence joins TRBV11-2 and TRBJ2-2; D remains ambiguous. Trimming left V 2 bases short and J 6 bases short, with 13 bases between. The germline V gene encodes CDR1 SGHAT and CDR2 FQNNGV. The CDR3 sequence is 15 residues long. The CDR3 protein is CASSLQWDLPGELFF. CDR3 coding DNA: TGTGCCAGCAGCTTACAGTGGGATTTACCCGGGGAGCTGTTTTTT.

This chain links TRBV5-5 with TRBJ2-2; D may be TRBD2 (6 bases). V was cut by 0 bases and J by 3 bases, with 12 bases left in between. This CDR3 is built from 16 residues. Per the germline V gene, CDR1 is SGHKS and CDR2 is YYEKEE (reference sequence). The CDR3 DNA follows: TGTGCCAGCAGCTTGGCTCCGGGGGAGTACACCGGGGAGCTGTTTTTT. It specifies CASSLAPGEYTGELFF.

This clonotype has a handful of counts. The J gene is TRBJ1-1, the V gene TRBV7-3; 10 bases are shared with TRBD1. Trimming at V came to 5 bases and at J to 4 bases, leaving 7 bases not matched to a gene. The CDR3 extends over 15 amino acids. The germline CDR1 and CDR2 sequences are SGHTA and FQGTGA. DNA for the CDR3: TGTGCCAGCAGCGTAGACAGGGGGCGAGGCACTGAAGCTTTCTTT. Protein: CASSVDRGRGTEAFF. The full variable domain, rest sourced from reference TRBV7-3 and TRBJ1-1, is GAGVSQTPSNKVTEKGKYVELRCDPISGHTALYWYRQSLGQGPEFLIYFQGTGAADDSGLPNDRFFAVRPEGSVSTLKIQRTERGDSAVYLCASSVDRGRGTEAFFGQGTRLTVV.

This clonotype was counted only a few times. The chain couples TRBV12-3 or TRBV12-4 to TRBJ2-6; 9 positions agree with TRBD2. After removal of 3 bases from V and 3 bases from J, the junction contained 9 bases not matched to a gene. The CDR3 runs to 18 residues. The CDR3 sequence: CASSLVLAGINGANVLTF. CDR3 in DNA: TGTGCCAGCAGTTTGGTTCTAGCGGGAATAAATGGGGCCAACGTCCTGACTTTC.

This clonotype turned up a few times. The chain is built from TRBV15 and TRBJ2-5, with TRBD1 identical over 7 bases. J gave up 3 bases and V 2 bases, and 12 bases lay outside the gene matches. There are 17 residues in the CDR3. Germline V gives CDR1 LNHNV, CDR2 YYDKDF (reference sequence). The CDR3 is CATSRTPSGQLKETQYF. Here the CDR3 DNA reads TGTGCCACCAGCAGAACACCTTCGGGACAGCTAAAAGAGACCCAGTACTTC.

This clonotype has just a few counts. The chain recombines TRBV12-3 or TRBV12-4 with TRBJ2-2; possible D gene TRBD2, 5 bases. The length of the CDR3 is 19 residues. V was shortened by 7 bases and J by 7 bases, with 31 bases between the two germline ends. CDR3 sequence reads: CASIPRPGNSKLRGGELFF. CDR3 in DNA: TGTGCCAGCATCCCCAGGCCGGGGAATTCAAAGCTTCGCGGCGGGGAGCTGTTTTTT.